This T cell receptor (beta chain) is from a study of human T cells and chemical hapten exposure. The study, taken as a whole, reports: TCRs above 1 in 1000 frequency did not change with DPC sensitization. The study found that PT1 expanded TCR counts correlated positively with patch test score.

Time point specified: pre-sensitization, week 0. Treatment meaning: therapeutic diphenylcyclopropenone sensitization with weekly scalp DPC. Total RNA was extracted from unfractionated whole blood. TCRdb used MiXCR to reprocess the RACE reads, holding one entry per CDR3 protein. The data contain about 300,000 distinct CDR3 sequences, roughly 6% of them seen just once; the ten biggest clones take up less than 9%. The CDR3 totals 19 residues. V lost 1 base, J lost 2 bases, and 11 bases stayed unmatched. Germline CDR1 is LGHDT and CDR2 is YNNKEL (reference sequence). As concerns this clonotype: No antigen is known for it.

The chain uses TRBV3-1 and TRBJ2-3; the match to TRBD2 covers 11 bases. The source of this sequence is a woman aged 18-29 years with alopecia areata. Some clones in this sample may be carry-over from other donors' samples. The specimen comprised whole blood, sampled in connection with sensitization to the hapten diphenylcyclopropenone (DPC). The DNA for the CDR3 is TGTGCCAGCAGCCAAGCCCTAGGGACTAGCGGAACCTCCACAGATACGCAGTATTTT. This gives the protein CASSQALGTSGTSTDTQYF.